The 30 T cell receptor beta chains below come from one sample, sequenced in a study of cytomegalovirus exposure and HLA in healthy donors (dated by TCRdb to about 2017). Library generation was performed with the immunoSEQ multiplex PCR assay. For the multiplex PCR, a mixture combining 60 forward primers for TCR Vbeta segments and 13 reverse primers for TCR Jbeta segments was used. This is the immuneACCESS table as TCRdb keeps it, with only in-frame sequences that have V and J called. A part of the clones is gone; compared with another copy, unresolved V genes explain less than half, and the rest is unexplained. The sample contains about 240,000 clones, roughly four fifths of them found a single time. Around 8% of the sample is taken by the ten largest. Material: PBMCs. Receptor source: a woman in her sixties or seventies in good health and CMV-seropositive.

The rearrangement uses TRBV19 and TRBJ2-3, with TRBD2 matching 12 bases. The CDR3 runs 16 residues. With 5 bases clipped from V and 2 bases from J, the junction kept 5 bases outside the gene matches. CDR1 is LNHDA and CDR2 is SQIVND in the germline V gene (reference sequence). The CDR3 reads CASSLGLAGTTDTQYF. CDR3 DNA: TGTGCCAGTAGTCTCGGACTAGCGGGGACCACAGATACGCAGTATTTT.

The CDR3 bases are TGTGCCAGCAGTGTGCCGGGACTAGCGGTTAGCACAGATACGCAGTATTTT. Translated, it gives CASSVPGLAVSTDTQYF. The chain combines TRBV25-1 with TRBJ2-3; TRBD2 aligns across 11 bases. Germline V gene data show CDR1 as MGHDK and CDR2 as SYGVNS. Losses at the gene ends were 4 bases for V and 0 bases for J; bases not matched to a gene: 6. The CDR3 covers 17 residues.

This clone was recorded only once. The chain links TRBV7-2 to TRBJ1-5; 10 bases map to TRBD1. This CDR3 spans 14 amino acids. Germline lookup yields CDR1 SGHTA and CDR2 FQGNSA. V gave up 1 base and J gave up 9 bases; unmatched junction bases: 3. The CDR3 bases are TGTGCCAGCAGCTTAGGGGGACAGGGGATGCCCCAGCATTTT. Its translation is CASSLGGQGMPQHF.

The chain carries TRBV6-4 and TRBJ2-3, with no clear D. The CDR3 is 12 amino acids. Deletions cut 4 bases from V and 5 bases from J, with 7 bases between. Germline V gives CDR1 MRHNA, CDR2 SNTAGT. In DNA, the CDR3 is TGTGCCAGCAGTGGCCCCGGAGATACGCAGTATTTT. Translated, it gives CASSGPGDTQYF.

As to this clone: The same CDR3 is also encoded by other DNA sequences in this sample. This sequence joins TRBV29-1 and TRBJ2-7; TRBD1 matches 9 bases. The CDR3 loop spans 14 amino acids. Germline V gives CDR1 SQVTM, CDR2 ANQGSEA. CDR3 sequence: CSVLRDRAPYEQYF. In nucleotides, the CDR3 is TGCAGTGTTCTCCGGGACAGGGCGCCCTACGAGCAGTACTTC.

The rearrangement links TRBV28 to TRBJ2-7, with D unclear. V shed 6 bases and J shed 5 bases, with 11 bases lying between them. From germline, CDR1 is MDHEN and CDR2 SYDVKM. CDR3 length equals 12 residues. The CDR3: CASRGRAHEQYF. CDR3 coding DNA: TGTGCCAGCAGGGGCCGCGCTCACGAGCAGTACTTC.

This clone was detected only a few times. V usage is TRBV6-5 and J usage is TRBJ2-4; 8 bases map to TRBD2. The CDR3 extends over 16 amino acids. After removal of 0 bases from V and 4 bases from J, the junction contained 5 bases not matched to a gene. CDR1 is MNHEY and CDR2 is SVGAGI in the germline V gene. The CDR3 sequence: CASSYSGVAGKNIQYF. The CDR3 DNA follows: TGTGCCAGCAGTTACTCCGGGGTAGCGGGGAAAAACATTCAGTACTTC.

The rearrangement links TRBV27 to TRBJ2-1; the match to TRBD1 covers 8 bases. J was trimmed by 2 bases and V by 7 bases; bases with no gene match: 7. Germline V gene sequence: CDR1 MNHEY, CDR2 SMNVEV (reference sequence). The CDR3 is 15 residues long. CDR3 nucleotides: TGTGCCAGCAAAGACGGACAGGGTGCCTACAATGAGCAGTTCTTC. Translated, it gives CASKDGQGAYNEQFF.

This clone was seen repeatedly, ten times or more. This chain uses TRBV30 with TRBJ1-5, with 8 positions matching TRBD1. The CDR3 length is 14 residues. J gave up 7 bases and V 5 bases, and 10 bases lay outside the gene matches. Per the germline V gene, CDR1 is GTSNPN and CDR2 is SVGIG (reference sequence). The CDR3 region is CAWGGQEVGQPQHF. The CDR3, as DNA: TGTGCCTGGGGGGGACAGGAGGTCGGCCAGCCCCAGCATTTT.

This chain connects TRBV7-9 to TRBJ2-2, with D possibly being TRBD1 (5 bases). The germline V gene has CDR1 SEHNR and CDR2 FQNEAQ (reference sequence). V was pared by 5 bases and J by 3 bases, with 10 bases between. The CDR3 runs to 14 residues. The CDR3 spells CASSIDRYTGELFF. CDR3 DNA sequence: TGTGCCAGCAGCATAGACAGATACACCGGGGAGCTGTTTTTT.

There are a few counts of this clone. This sequence joins TRBV27 and TRBJ2-2; 8 nucleotides line up with TRBD1. Trimming took 2 bases from V and 5 from J; bases not matched to a gene: 1. The CDR3 is made up of 14 amino acids. The germline CDR1 and CDR2 sequences are MNHEY and SMNVEV (reference sequence). CDR3 in amino acids: CASSLDRGTGELFF. CDR3 coding DNA: TGTGCCAGCAGTTTAGACAGGGGTACCGGGGAGCTGTTTTTT.

The V and J genes are TRBV28 and TRBJ1-2; 12 nucleotides line up with TRBD1. Looked up from germline, CDR1 is MDHEN and CDR2 is SYDVKM. Trimming cost V 6 bases and J 3 bases; bases outside gene matches: 26. CDR3 length: 22 amino acids. CDR3 amino acids: CASSLILRRTGQGAYRDYGYTF. The CDR3 DNA follows: TGTGCCAGCAGCCTCATACTTAGAAGAACGGGACAGGGGGCCTATCGAGACTATGGCTACACCTTC.

The chain links TRBV6-5 to TRBJ2-6; 9 bases are a match to TRBD1. The ends lost 5 bases at V and 8 bases at J; junction bases unmatched: 4. Per the germline V gene, CDR1 is MNHEY and CDR2 is SVGAGI. There are 14 residues in the CDR3. This CDR3 is CASSQGQGSNVLTF. CDR3 DNA sequence: TGTGCCAGCAGTCAAGGACAGGGGTCCAACGTCCTGACTTTC.

This sequence joins TRBV7-9 and TRBJ1-1, with a weak D call TRBD1 (5 bases). CDR1 and CDR2 from the germline V gene are SEHNR and FQNEAQ (reference sequence). The CDR3 contains 11 residues. Trimming left V 5 bases short and J 8 bases short, with 9 bases between. The CDR3 nucleotides are TGTGCCAGCAGCCTCGACAGAGAAGCTTTCTTT. It yields the protein CASSLDREAFF.

V and J are TRBV19 and TRBJ2-7; 8 positions match TRBD2. Germline values: CDR1 LNHDA, CDR2 SQIVND (reference sequence). This CDR3 comprises 16 residues. V lost 2 bases, J lost 3 bases, and 9 bases stayed unmatched. CDR3 in DNA: TGTGCCAGTAGTATAAGAGGGGCTAGCGGGTTCTACGAGCAGTACTTC. It encodes CASSIRGASGFYEQYF.

The CDR3 loop is CASSGQFSGANVLTF. Written as DNA, the CDR3 is TGCGCCAGCAGCGGACAGTTCTCTGGGGCCAACGTCCTGACTTTC. The chain carries TRBV5-1 and TRBJ2-6; D is possibly TRBD1 (6 bases). CDR3 length: 15 amino acids. CDR1 and CDR2 (germline): SGHRS, YFSETQ. Trimming took off 4 bases at V and 0 bases at J, with 8 bases between the two ends.

The chain employs TRBV5-1 and TRBJ2-1; 11 positions agree with TRBD1. This CDR3 spans 17 amino acids. Germline loops: CDR1 SGHRS, CDR2 YFSETQ. Losses at the gene ends were 1 base for V and 8 bases for J; bases not matched to a gene: 11. The CDR3 DNA sequence: TGCGCCAGCAGCTTGCGCCCTGAATTGGACAGGGGGCATGAGCAGTTCTTC. Its protein product is CASSLRPELDRGHEQFF.

The table lists this clone with a count of one. V gene TRBV27 combines with J gene TRBJ2-1, with D hard to call. CDR3 length: 16 residues. Germline CDR1 and CDR2: MNHEY and SMNVEV (reference sequence). V was trimmed by 8 bases and J by 6 bases, leaving 23 bases between them. CDR3 sequence (DNA): TGTGCCAGCGGCCCCGGTGCTTCATCCCCAGGCAATGAGCAGTTCTTC. This gives the protein CASGPGASSPGNEQFF.

This clone was picked up one time. V and J are TRBV7-7 and TRBJ2-5, with a possible D match to TRBD2 (6 bases). V shed 2 bases and J shed 0 bases, with 19 bases lying between them. Per germline, CDR1 SSHAT and CDR2 FNYEAQ (reference sequence). The CDR3 is 18 amino acids. CDR3 coding DNA: TGTGCCAGCAGCTTAAGGGAGCCGGGACTCTCGTACCAAGAGACCCAGTACTTC. Translating it yields CASSLREPGLSYQETQYF.

The CDR3 region is CATSRGPTSGSNEQFF. The CDR3 nucleotides are TGTGCCACCAGCAGAGGACCGACTAGCGGGAGCAATGAGCAGTTCTTC. The chain couples TRBV15 to TRBJ2-1, with 12 positions matching TRBD2. Trimming at V came to 1 base and at J to 6 bases, leaving 4 bases not matched to a gene. Per germline, CDR1 LNHNV and CDR2 YYDKDF (reference sequence). The CDR3 spans 16 residues.

The chain recombines TRBV23-1 with TRBJ2-5, with TRBD2 matching 8 bases. TRBV23-1 is given ORF status, its function remaining uncertain. Losses at the gene ends were 4 bases for V and 5 bases for J; bases not matched to a gene: 9. The CDR3 length is 15 residues. CDR3 coding DNA: TGCGCCAGCAGTCGCTCACCGGGGGGGCCTGAGACCCAGTACTTC. Translated, it gives CASSRSPGGPETQYF.

This clone was counted a single time. The V call is TRBV18, the J call TRBJ1-4, with TRBD1 matching over 9 bases. Trimming cost V 6 bases and J 8 bases; bases outside gene matches: 13. Looked up from germline, CDR1 is KGHSH and CDR2 is LQKENI. The CDR3 has 16 amino acids. Here the CDR3 reads CASSPGEGTGYEKLFF. The CDR3 DNA is TGTGCCAGCTCCCCAGGGGAGGGGACAGGGTACGAAAAACTGTTTTTT.

The gene calls are TRBV7-2 and TRBJ1-5; 8 nucleotides match TRBD1. Per germline, CDR1 SGHTA and CDR2 FQGNSA. J was trimmed by 2 bases and V by 5 bases; bases with no gene match: 5. The CDR3 totals 15 residues. The CDR3 DNA reads as TGTGCCAGCAGCCCATCGGACAGGGGCAATCAGCCCCAGCATTTT. It translates to CASSPSDRGNQPQHF.

The chain employs TRBV7-9 and TRBJ2-1; 7 bases are shared with TRBD2. The length of the CDR3 is 14 residues. Germline CDR1 and CDR2: SEHNR and FQNEAQ (reference sequence). J was trimmed by 8 bases and V by 1 base; bases with no gene match: 5. This CDR3 reads CASSLGGREYEQFF. In DNA, the CDR3 is TGTGCCAGCAGCTTAGGTGGGCGGGAGTATGAGCAGTTCTTC.

CDR3 in amino acids: CASSFGGRAYNEQFF. CDR3 DNA sequence: TGTGCCAGCAGCTTCGGCGGGCGGGCCTACAATGAGCAGTTCTTC. The chain recombines TRBV7-9 with TRBJ2-1; D might be TRBD2 (5 bases). The CDR3 is 15 amino acids. The germline CDR1 and CDR2 sequences are SEHNR and FQNEAQ (reference sequence). V lost 3 bases and J 2 bases, leaving 11 bases between the germline ends.

The chain recombines TRBV11-3 with TRBJ2-7, with 8 bases matching TRBD2. The CDR3 spans 14 residues. After removal of 2 bases from V and 0 bases from J, the junction contained 0 bases not matched to a gene. From germline, CDR1 is SGHNT and CDR2 YENEEA. The CDR3 protein is CASSLRGGSYEQYF. As DNA, the CDR3 is TGTGCCAGCAGCTTACGGGGGGGCTCCTACGAGCAGTACTTC.

Only a few counts were recorded for this clone. The gene calls are TRBV4-1 and TRBJ1-4; 9 positions match TRBD1. V lost 5 bases to trimming and J lost 7 bases; unmatched junction nucleotides: 8. The CDR3 consists of 15 residues. Germline loops: CDR1 MGHRA, CDR2 YSYEKL. CDR3 protein: CASSSRDRETEKLFF. The CDR3 DNA reads TGCGCCAGCAGCAGCCGGGACAGGGAGACTGAAAAACTGTTTTTT.

V gene TRBV9 combines with J gene TRBJ2-5; 9 bases match TRBD2. CDR3 length: 16 residues. Germline V gene lookup returns CDR1 SGDLS and CDR2 YYNGEE. Unmatched junction bases numbered 11, after V lost 4 bases and J lost 4 bases. The CDR3 sequence is CASSPSGGGRGETQYF. CDR3 bases: TGTGCCAGCAGCCCCAGCGGGGGCGGGAGGGGAGAGACCCAGTACTTC.

V gene TRBV10-3 combines with J gene TRBJ2-2, with 8 nucleotides matching TRBD2. Germline values: CDR1 ENHRY, CDR2 SYGVKD. The CDR3 loop spans 15 amino acids. V lost 7 bases to trimming and J lost 2 bases; unmatched junction nucleotides: 6. The CDR3 reads CAIKSSGINTGELFF. CDR3 DNA sequence: TGTGCCATCAAAAGTAGCGGGATTAACACCGGGGAGCTGTTTTTT.

The chain employs TRBV5-6 and TRBJ2-7, with 12 bases identical to TRBD1. Per the germline V gene, CDR1 is SGHDT and CDR2 is YYEEEE. V shed 4 bases, J shed 3 bases, and the junction held 5 bases outside the gene matches. The CDR3 consists of 15 residues. This CDR3 is CASSNRDRGLYEQYF. DNA of the CDR3: TGTGCCAGCAGCAACCGGGACAGGGGGCTCTACGAGCAGTACTTC.